This T cell receptor beta chain was recorded in a study of T cell responses to AZD1222 COVID-19 vaccine (dated by TCRdb to the early 2020s). A note on the overall study: AZD1222 recipients with second doses at about 4 weeks or about 12 weeks were pooled, because spike-specific TCR depth and breadth did not differ between schedules. TCR sequencing was performed for about 240 trial participants, of whom some 200 were given two doses of AZD1222 and around 25 were given two doses of MenACWY control vaccine. Enrollment into the trials was organized by age into subgroups of 18-55, 56-69 and 70-plus years, and those subgroups contained about 160, 30 and 59 TCR-sequenced participants, respectively.

For this clone: This receptor's antigen is unknown. Base qualities are not provided; no much larger clone lies one nucleotide away.

The CDR3 regions of human TCRbeta chains were subjected to immunosequencing. Concerning the study's data processing: Repertoire TCRs were matched against a reference library of SARS-CoV-2-specific TCRs generated with the MIRA antigen-specificity platform. Breadth meant the fraction of unique TCRs that were SARS-CoV-2-associated, whereas depth meant the fraction of total T cells that were SARS-CoV-2-associated. Each spike-specific TCR was assigned to its reactive spike region and to a CD4 or CD8 class using the MIRA data. Log10-transformed breadth and depth values were compared by one-way ANOVA with Sidak's multiple comparisons tests. Entries here come from immuneACCESS through TCRdb and include only in-frame sequences with V and J called. Some clones fail to appear in such tables; in the studies checked, an unresolved V gene covers under half of the shortfall, and the cause of the remainder is unknown. The DNA gave D and trimming, while V, J and clone size come from that table. This sample comprises about 150,000 clones, around 93% of them detected only once. The leading ten clones occupy 1.5% to 2% of the sample.

Paper-wide results and their limitations: Vaccine-associated CD4 TCRs spanned the whole spike protein, with dominant responses in regions 160-218 and 743-854. In the small 56-69-year group, the increase in depth fell short of significance, most likely because of low power. Conclusions about previously exposed vaccinees are limited, since just 5 to 7 AZD1222 recipients were seropositive for SARS-CoV-2 at baseline. Most participants were white British and females outnumbered males, and the authors suggested that clonal diversity may have been underestimated. Epitopes outside the regions mutated in the B.1.351 and B.1.1.7 variants were reportedly recognized by nearly half of the unique spike-specific TCRs. After two AZD1222 doses, both the breadth and the depth of spike-specific TCRs were significantly higher than at day 0 and than in MenACWY recipients. Because no day 14 peak-response samples were available, repertoires were characterized only after the peak T cell response.

The time point label of this sample denotes: baseline before first vaccination. Vaccinee samples came from UK trials COV001 and COV002, including a single-blind randomized controlled phase 2/3 trial of AZD1222 (ChAdOx1 nCoV-19) in healthy adults. Trial participant PBMC samples were collected at day 0 and day 28 after the second dose for TCRbeta chain sequencing. The sequences come from peripheral blood, collected on day 0 of AZD1222 vaccination. The TCR sequence derives from an adult in good health.

The CDR3 protein sequence reads: CASSDGQGAWAGELFF. In nucleotide form, the sequence is TGCGCCAGCAGCGACGGACAGGGGGCGTGGGCCGGGGAGCTGTTTTTT. Recombination joined TRBV5-1 with TRBJ2-2, with 11 bases aligning to TRBD1. CDR1 and CDR2 (SGHRS, YFSETQ) derive from the germline V gene. The CDR3 starts with the cysteine, ends with the phenylalanine, and has 16 residues. Left in the record is the CDR3 DNA by itself, 48 bases read in frame from the first base. The V end gives up 4 bases and the J end 6 bases, leaving 8 bases in the junction not matched to a gene.